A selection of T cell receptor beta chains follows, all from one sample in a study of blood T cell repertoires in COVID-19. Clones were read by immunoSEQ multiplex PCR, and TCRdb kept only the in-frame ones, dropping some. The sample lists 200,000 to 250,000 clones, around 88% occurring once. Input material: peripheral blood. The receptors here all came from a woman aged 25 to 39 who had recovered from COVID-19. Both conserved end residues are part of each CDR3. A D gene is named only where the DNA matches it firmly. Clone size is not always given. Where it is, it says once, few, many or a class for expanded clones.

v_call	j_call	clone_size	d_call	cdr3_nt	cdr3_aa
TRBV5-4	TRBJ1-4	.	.	TGTGCCAGCAGCGTAGGGGTCCACGACGAAAAACTGTTTTTT	CASSVGVHDEKLFF
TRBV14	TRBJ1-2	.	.	TGTGCCAGCAGCCAATTGACCGGACAGCTGACTAACTATGGCTACACCTTC	CASSQLTGQLTNYGYTF
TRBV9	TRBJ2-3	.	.	TGTGCCAGCAGCGTGTCTAGCACAGATACGCAGTATTTT	CASSVSSTDTQYF
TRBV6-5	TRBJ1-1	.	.	TGTGCCAGCACCCTGACAGCCACCAACACTGAAGCTTTCTTT	CASTLTATNTEAFF
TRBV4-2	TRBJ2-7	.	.	TGTGCCAGCAGCCGAACGGTCGAGGCCTACGAGCAGTACTTC	CASSRTVEAYEQYF
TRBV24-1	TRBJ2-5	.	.	TGTGCCACCAGTGACGGGGAGACCCAGTACTTC	CATSDGETQYF
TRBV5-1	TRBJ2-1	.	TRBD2	TGCGCCAGCAGCTCTGGACTAGCGGGGCTTATCTACAATGAGCAGTTCTTC	CASSSGLAGLIYNEQFF
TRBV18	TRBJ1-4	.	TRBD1	TGTGCCAGCTCACCGGCAAGGACAGGACTCAATGAAAAACTGTTTTTT	CASSPARTGLNEKLFF
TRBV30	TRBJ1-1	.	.	TGTGCCTGGGCGCTTGGGGGGTCTGAAGCTTTCTTT	CAWALGGSEAFF
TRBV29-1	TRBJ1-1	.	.	TGCAGCGTTGAATGGGCCTCCGCAGGGACTGAAGCTTTCTTT	CSVEWASAGTEAFF
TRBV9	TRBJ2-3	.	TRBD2	TGTGCCAGCAGCGCAACTAGCGGGGGGGACTGGTCAGATACGCAGTATTTT	CASSATSGGDWSDTQYF
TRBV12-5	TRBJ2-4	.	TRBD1	TGTGCTAGTGGATCTACAGGGGGCGCCGGCAAAAACATTCAGTACTTC	CASGSTGGAGKNIQYF
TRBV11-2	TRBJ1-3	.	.	TGTGCCAGCAGCAGCCGCTCTGGAAACACCATATATTTT	CASSSRSGNTIYF
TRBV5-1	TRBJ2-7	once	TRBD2	TGCGCCAGCAGCTTGGACGGGACTAGCGGTTCCTACGAGCAGTACTTC	CASSLDGTSGSYEQYF
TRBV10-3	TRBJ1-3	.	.	TGTGCCATCAGTACAGACAGACTCTCTGGAAACACCATATATTTT	CAISTDRLSGNTIYF
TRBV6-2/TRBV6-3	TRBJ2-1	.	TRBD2	TGTGCCAGCAGTTTAACTAGCGGGGGCCTCAGTATCCAGTTCTTC	CASSLTSGGLSIQFF